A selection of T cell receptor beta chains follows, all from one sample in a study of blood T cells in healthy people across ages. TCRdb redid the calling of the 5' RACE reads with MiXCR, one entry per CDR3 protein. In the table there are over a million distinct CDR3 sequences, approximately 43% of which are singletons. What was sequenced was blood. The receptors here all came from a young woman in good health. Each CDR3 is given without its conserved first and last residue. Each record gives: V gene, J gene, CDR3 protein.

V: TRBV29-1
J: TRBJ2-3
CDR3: SVRTGGTDTQY

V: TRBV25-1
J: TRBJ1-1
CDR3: ASSGQGFGPEAF

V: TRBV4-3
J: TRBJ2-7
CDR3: ASSQDKVAGVYNEQY

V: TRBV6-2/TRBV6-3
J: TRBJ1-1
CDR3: ASIGQGYTEAF

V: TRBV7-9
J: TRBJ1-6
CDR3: ASSRLRGYLNSPLH

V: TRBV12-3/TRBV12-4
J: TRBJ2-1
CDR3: ASSLMQGEQF

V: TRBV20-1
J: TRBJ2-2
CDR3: SARGWGATGELF

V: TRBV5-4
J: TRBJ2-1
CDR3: ASSLSFGGGDEQF

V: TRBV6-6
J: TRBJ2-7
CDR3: ASTITAQYEQY

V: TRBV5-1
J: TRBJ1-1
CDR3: ASSLGTGFSEAF

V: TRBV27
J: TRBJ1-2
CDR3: ASNQGGRPYGYT

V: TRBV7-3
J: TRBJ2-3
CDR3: ASSLSAAWADTQY

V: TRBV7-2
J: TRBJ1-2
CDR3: ASSVILRGTYT

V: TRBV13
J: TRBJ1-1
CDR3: ASSMTGGATEAF

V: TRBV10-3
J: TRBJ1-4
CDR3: AISENVNPEKLF

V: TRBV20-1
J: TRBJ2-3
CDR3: SARDRGLAGGSDTQY

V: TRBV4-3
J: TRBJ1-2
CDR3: ASSQNRGRAGYT

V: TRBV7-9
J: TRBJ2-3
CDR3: ASRVTGQGSTDTQY

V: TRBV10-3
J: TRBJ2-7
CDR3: AISESWDLSYEQY

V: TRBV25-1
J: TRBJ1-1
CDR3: ASAEGGAEEAF

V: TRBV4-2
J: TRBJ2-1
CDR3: ASSLQGEASEQF

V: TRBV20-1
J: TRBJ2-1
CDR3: SAIGFDEQF

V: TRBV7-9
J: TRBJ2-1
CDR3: ASSHDLRNYNEQF

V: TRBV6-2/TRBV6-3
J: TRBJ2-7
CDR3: ASRDNRYEQY

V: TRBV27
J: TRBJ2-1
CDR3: ASSLRLAGRSSCNEQF

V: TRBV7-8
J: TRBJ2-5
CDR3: ASSLVGWDEQY

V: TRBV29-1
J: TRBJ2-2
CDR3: SVEFLQQDTGGLF

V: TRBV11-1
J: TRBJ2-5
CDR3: ASSPRIEVTQY

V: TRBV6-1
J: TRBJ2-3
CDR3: ASLGYRGADTQY

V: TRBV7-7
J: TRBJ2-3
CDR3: ASSPRPRGQGPLLSADTQY

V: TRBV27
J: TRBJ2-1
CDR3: ASTATGGYNEQF

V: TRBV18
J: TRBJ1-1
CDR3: ASSPPNRQGLATEAF

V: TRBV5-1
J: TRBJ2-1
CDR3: ASSSEGTSVEQF

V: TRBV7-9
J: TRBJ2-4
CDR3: ASSFWSSGILEQY

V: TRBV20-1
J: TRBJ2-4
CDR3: SASRTGNREAKNIQY

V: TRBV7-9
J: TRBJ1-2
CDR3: ASSLGDSNPLRGYT

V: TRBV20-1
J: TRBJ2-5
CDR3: SARAVGRRETQY

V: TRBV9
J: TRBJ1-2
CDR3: ASSVDSDYGYT

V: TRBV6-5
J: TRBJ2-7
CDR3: ASSYRGGGYNEQY

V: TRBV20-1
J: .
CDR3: SAVPAEQETQF

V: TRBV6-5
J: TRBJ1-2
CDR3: ASTDRGGYT

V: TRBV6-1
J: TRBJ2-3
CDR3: ASTEPQLAGHPGLYTQY

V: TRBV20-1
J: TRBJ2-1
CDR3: SARALNNEQF

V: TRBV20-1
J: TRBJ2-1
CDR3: SAPLRGGSSAGYNEQF

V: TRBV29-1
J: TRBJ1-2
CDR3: SVGSVGGSGYGYT

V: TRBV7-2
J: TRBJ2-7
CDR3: ASSSSRVSYNEQY

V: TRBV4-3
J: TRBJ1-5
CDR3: ASSQDASSNQPQH

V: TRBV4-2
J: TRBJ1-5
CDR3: ASSQGGQNQPQH

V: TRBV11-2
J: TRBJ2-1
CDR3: ASSLDSWEQF

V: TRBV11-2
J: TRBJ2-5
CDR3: ASSSLLGVGETQY

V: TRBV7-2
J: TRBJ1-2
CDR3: ASSTQQGRYGYT

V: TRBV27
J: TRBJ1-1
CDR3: ASRVRGQGLEAF

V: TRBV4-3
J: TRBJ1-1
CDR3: ASSQDTGGFDEAF